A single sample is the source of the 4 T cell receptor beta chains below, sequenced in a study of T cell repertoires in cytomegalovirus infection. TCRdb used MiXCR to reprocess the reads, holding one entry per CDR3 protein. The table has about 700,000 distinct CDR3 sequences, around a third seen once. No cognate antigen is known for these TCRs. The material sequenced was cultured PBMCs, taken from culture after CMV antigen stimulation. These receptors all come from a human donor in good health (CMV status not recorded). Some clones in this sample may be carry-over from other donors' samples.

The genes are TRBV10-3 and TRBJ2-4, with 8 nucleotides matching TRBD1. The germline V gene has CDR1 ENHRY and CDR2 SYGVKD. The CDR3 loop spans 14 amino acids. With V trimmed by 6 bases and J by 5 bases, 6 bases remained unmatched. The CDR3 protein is CAISPGTGENIQYF. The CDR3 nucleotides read TGTGCCATCAGCCCCGGGACAGGCGAAAACATTCAGTACTTC.

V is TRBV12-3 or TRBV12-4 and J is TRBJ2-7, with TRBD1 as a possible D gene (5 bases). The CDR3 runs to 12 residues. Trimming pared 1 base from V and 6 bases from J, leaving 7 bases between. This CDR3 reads CASSLERGEQYF. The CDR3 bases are TGTGCCAGCAGTTTAGAAAGGGGCGAGCAGTACTTC.

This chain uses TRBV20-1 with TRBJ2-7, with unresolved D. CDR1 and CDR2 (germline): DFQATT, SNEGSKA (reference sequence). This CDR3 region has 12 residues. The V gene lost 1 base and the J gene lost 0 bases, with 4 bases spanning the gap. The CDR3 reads CSARAISYEQYF. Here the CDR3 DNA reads TGCAGTGCTAGAGCGATCTCCTACGAGCAGTACTTC.

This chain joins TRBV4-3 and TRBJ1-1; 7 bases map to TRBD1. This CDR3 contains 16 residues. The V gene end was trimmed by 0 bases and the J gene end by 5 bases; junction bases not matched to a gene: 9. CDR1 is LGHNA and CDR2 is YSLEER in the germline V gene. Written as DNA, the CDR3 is TGCGCCAGCAGCCAAGATGGTACAGGGGTGTGGACTGAAGCTTTCTTT. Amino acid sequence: CASSQDGTGVWTEAFF.